This entry describes one T cell receptor beta chain. Its antigen is unknown. Using quantitative 5'-RACE with molecular barcodes, the authors made TCR beta libraries. Each CDR3 protein is one row after TCRdb ran MiXCR on the 5' RACE reads. The repertoire includes roughly 440,000 distinct CDR3 sequences, about 15% of them detected once, and approximately 0.97% sits in the top ten. Germline V gene sequence: CDR1 SGHTA, CDR2 FQGNSA. This CDR3 contains 14 residues. V shed 4 bases and J shed 9 bases, with 13 bases lying between them. The data belong to a study of CD8 T cells in ankylosing spondylitis. The study, taken as a whole, reports: About 8 highly homologous variants made up a TCR beta motif, and this motif appeared characteristic of ankylosing spondylitis blood. A number of the motif variants had already been described in reactive arthritis synovial fluid and blood. As reported, disease-linked clones showed significant enrichment in matched ankylosing spondylitis synovial fluid.

Sequenced sample: blood, either unsorted or a sorted T cell fraction (not recorded which). The chain combines TRBV7-2 with TRBJ1-6; D unresolved. The TCR comes from a male donor with ankylosing spondylitis. CDR3 DNA sequence: TGTGCCAGCAGCTACCTTCAGAGGGCTTCACCCCTCCACTTT. This translates into CASSYLQRASPLHF.